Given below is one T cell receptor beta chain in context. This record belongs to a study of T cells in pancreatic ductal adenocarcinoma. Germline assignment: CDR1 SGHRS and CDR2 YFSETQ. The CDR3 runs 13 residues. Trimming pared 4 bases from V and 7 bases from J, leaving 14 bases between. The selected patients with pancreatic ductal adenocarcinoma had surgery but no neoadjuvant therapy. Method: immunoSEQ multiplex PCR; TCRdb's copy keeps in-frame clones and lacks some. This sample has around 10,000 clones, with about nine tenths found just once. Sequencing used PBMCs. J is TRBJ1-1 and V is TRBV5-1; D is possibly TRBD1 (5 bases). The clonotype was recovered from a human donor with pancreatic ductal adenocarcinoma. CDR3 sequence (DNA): TGCGCCAGCAGCCGGAGGGACGGATATGAAGCTTTCTTT. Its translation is CASSRRDGYEAFF.